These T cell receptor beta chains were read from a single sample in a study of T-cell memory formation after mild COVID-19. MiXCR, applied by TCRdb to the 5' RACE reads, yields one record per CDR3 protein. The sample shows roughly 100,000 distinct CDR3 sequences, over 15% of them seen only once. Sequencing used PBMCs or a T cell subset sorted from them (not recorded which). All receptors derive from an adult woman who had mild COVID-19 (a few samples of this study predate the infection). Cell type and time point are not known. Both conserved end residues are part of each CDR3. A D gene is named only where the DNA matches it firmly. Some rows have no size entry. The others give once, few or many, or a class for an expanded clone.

CDR3aa: CASSPPGSNYGYTF
CDR3nt: TGCGCCAGCAGCCCACCAGGGTCCAACTATGGCTACACCTTC
d_gene: -
abundance: -
j_gene: TRBJ1-2
v_gene: TRBV4-1

CDR3aa: CASSPSGLETQYF
CDR3nt: TGTGCTAGCAGCCCCAGCGGGCTAGAGACCCAGTACTTC
d_gene: -
abundance: many
j_gene: TRBJ2-5
v_gene: TRBV7-7

CDR3aa: CSARPFPLAEHNEQYF
CDR3nt: TGCAGTGCTAGACCTTTCCCCCTAGCGGAGCACAACGAGCAGTACTTC
d_gene: TRBD2
abundance: -
j_gene: TRBJ2-7
v_gene: TRBV20-1

CDR3aa: CASSGTSYEQYF
CDR3nt: TGCGCCAGCAGCGGCACCTCCTACGAGCAGTACTTC
d_gene: -
abundance: many
j_gene: TRBJ2-7
v_gene: TRBV5-1

CDR3aa: CASNPTGTYNGELFF
CDR3nt: TGTGCCAGCAACCCAACAGGAACCTACAACGGGGAGCTGTTTTTT
d_gene: -
abundance: few
j_gene: TRBJ2-2
v_gene: TRBV7-9

CDR3aa: CASSERLAGVNEQFF
CDR3nt: TGTGCCAGCAGTGAACGGCTAGCGGGAGTGAATGAGCAGTTCTTC
d_gene: TRBD2
abundance: few
j_gene: TRBJ2-1
v_gene: TRBV25-1

CDR3aa: CASSFLGSGSPLHF
CDR3nt: TGTGCCAGCAGCTTCTTGGGCAGCGGTTCACCCCTCCACTTT
d_gene: -
abundance: few
j_gene: TRBJ1-6
v_gene: TRBV7-9

CDR3aa: CASSPLEGTGDYEQYF
CDR3nt: TGCGCCAGCAGCCCACTGGAAGGGACAGGGGACTACGAGCAGTACTTC
d_gene: TRBD1
abundance: -
j_gene: TRBJ2-7
v_gene: TRBV5-1

CDR3aa: CSAREDGNEQFF
CDR3nt: TGCAGTGCTAGAGAGGACGGCAATGAGCAGTTCTTC
d_gene: -
abundance: many
j_gene: TRBJ2-1
v_gene: TRBV20-1

CDR3aa: CARIGTGDFSGANVLTF
CDR3nt: TGTGCCAGAATAGGAACAGGTGACTTCTCTGGGGCCAACGTCCTGACTTTC
d_gene: -
abundance: -
j_gene: TRBJ2-6
v_gene: TRBV2

CDR3aa: CASSPSKGGIYEQYF
CDR3nt: TGCGCCAGCAGCCCCTCGAAAGGGGGCATTTACGAGCAGTACTTC
d_gene: TRBD1
abundance: -
j_gene: TRBJ2-7
v_gene: TRBV4-1

CDR3aa: CASSPPGLAETSTDTQYF
CDR3nt: TGTGCCAGCAGCCCTCCGGGACTAGCAGAAACTAGCACAGATACGCAGTATTTT
d_gene: TRBD2
abundance: -
j_gene: TRBJ2-3
v_gene: TRBV6-2/TRBV6-3

CDR3aa: CAWSVRRELFF
CDR3nt: TGTGCCTGGAGTGTACGAAGGGAACTGTTTTTT
d_gene: -
abundance: few
j_gene: TRBJ1-4
v_gene: TRBV30

CDR3aa: CASSRGQLTNTEAFF
CDR3nt: TGTGCCAGCAGCCGGGGACAGTTGACGAACACTGAAGCTTTCTTT
d_gene: TRBD1
abundance: few
j_gene: TRBJ1-1
v_gene: TRBV3-1

CDR3aa: CASSDDGGTDTQYF
CDR3nt: TGTGCCAGCAGTGACGACGGGGGAACAGATACGCAGTATTTT
d_gene: -
abundance: few
j_gene: TRBJ2-3
v_gene: TRBV6-4

CDR3aa: CSARAPRVATNYEQYF
CDR3nt: TGCAGTGCTAGAGCCCCCCGGGTAGCAACTAATTACGAGCAGTACTTC
d_gene: -
abundance: -
j_gene: TRBJ2-7
v_gene: TRBV20-1

CDR3aa: CASSAGTGYEQYF
CDR3nt: TGTGCCAGCAGTGCCGGGACAGGGTACGAGCAGTACTTC
d_gene: TRBD1
abundance: many
j_gene: TRBJ2-7
v_gene: TRBV9

CDR3aa: CSVESGEDEQFF
CDR3nt: TGCAGCGTTGAATCGGGAGAGGATGAGCAGTTCTTC
d_gene: -
abundance: few
j_gene: TRBJ2-1
v_gene: TRBV29-1

CDR3aa: CASSGRVSDTEAFF
CDR3nt: TGTGCCAGCAGCGGTCGGGTCAGTGACACTGAAGCTTTCTTT
d_gene: -
abundance: -
j_gene: TRBJ1-1
v_gene: TRBV9

CDR3aa: CATHDVYNEQFF
CDR3nt: TGTGCCACCCATGACGTCTACAATGAGCAGTTCTTC
d_gene: -
abundance: few
j_gene: TRBJ2-1
v_gene: TRBV25-1

CDR3aa: CASSLSRRGEGTDTQYF
CDR3nt: TGTGCCAGCAGCTTATCCCGGAGAGGGGAAGGTACAGATACGCAGTATTTT
d_gene: -
abundance: few
j_gene: TRBJ2-3
v_gene: TRBV13

CDR3aa: CASSYFSGQETQYF
CDR3nt: TGTGCCAGCAGTTACTTCTCGGGCCAAGAGACCCAGTACTTC
d_gene: -
abundance: -
j_gene: TRBJ2-5
v_gene: TRBV6-5